This T cell receptor (beta chain) was identified during a study of CD8 T cells in ankylosing spondylitis. Overall study results and limits: Several highly homologous variants made up a TCR beta motif that seemed to typify ankylosing spondylitis blood. Clones linked with disease were CD8+ and fairly uncommon in the peripheral blood.

The CDR3 is made up of 14 amino acids. The ends were cut back, 0 bases at V and 6 bases at J, with 10 bases in the middle. CDR1 SGHRS and CDR2 YFSETQ come from the germline V gene. About this clonotype: Its antigen is unidentified.

TCRdb re-derived calls from the 5' RACE reads in MiXCR, one entry per CDR3 protein. Of fewer than 500,000 distinct CDR3 sequences in the sample, 20% to 25% were seen once. The chain joins TRBV5-1 to TRBJ2-1; D is possibly TRBD1 (5 bases). This TCR was recovered from a male donor with ankylosing spondylitis. Sequenced: blood, either unsorted or a sorted T cell fraction (not recorded which). The CDR3 here is CASSLDQGSNEQFF. In DNA form, the CDR3 reads TGCGCCAGCAGCTTGGACCAGGGTAGCAATGAGCAGTTCTTC.